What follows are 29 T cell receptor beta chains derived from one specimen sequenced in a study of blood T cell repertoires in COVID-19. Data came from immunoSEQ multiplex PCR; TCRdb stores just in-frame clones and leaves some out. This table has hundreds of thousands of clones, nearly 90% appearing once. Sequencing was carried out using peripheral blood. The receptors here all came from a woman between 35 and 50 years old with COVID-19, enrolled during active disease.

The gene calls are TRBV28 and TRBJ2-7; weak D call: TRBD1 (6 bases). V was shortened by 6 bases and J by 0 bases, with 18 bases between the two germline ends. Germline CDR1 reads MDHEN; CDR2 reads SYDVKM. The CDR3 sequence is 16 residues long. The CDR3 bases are TGTGCCAGCAGCCGAACAGGGCAGATCTACTCCTACGAGCAGTACTTC. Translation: CASSRTGQIYSYEQYF. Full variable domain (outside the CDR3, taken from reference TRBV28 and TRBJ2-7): DVKVTQSSRYLVKRTGEKVFLECVQDMDHENMFWYRQDPGLGLRLIYFSYDVKMKEKGDIPEGYSVSREKKERFSLILESASTNQTSMYLCASSRTGQIYSYEQYFGPGTRLTVT.

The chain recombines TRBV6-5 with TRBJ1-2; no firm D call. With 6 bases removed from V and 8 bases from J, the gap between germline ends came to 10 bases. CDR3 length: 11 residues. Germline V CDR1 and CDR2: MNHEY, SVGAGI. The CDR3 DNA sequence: TGTGCCAGCAGCCGAGGGTTCGGCTACACCTTC. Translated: CASSRGFGYTF.

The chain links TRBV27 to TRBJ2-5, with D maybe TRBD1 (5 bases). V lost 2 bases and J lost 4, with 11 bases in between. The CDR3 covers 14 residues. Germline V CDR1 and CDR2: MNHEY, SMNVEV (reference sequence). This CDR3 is CASSLDRRGETQYF. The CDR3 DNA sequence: TGTGCCAGCAGTTTAGACCGAAGGGGAGAGACCCAGTACTTC.

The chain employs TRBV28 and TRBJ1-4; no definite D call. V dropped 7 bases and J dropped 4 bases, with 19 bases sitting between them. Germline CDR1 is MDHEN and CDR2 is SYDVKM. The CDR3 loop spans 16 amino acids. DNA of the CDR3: TGTGCCAGCATAAGAACAGCCCGATTACTTAATGAAAAACTGTTTTTT. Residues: CASIRTARLLNEKLFF. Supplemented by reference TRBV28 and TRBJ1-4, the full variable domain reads DVKVTQSSRYLVKRTGEKVFLECVQDMDHENMFWYRQDPGLGLRLIYFSYDVKMKEKGDIPEGYSVSREKKERFSLILESASTNQTSMYLCASIRTARLLNEKLFFGSGTQLSVL.

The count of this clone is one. As DNA, the CDR3 is TGTGCCAGCAGCCGACACGGCGGGGACACCGGGGAGCTGTTTTTT. It codes for CASSRHGGDTGELFF. The genes are TRBV6-5 and TRBJ2-2; TRBD2 might be the D (6 bases). The germline gives CDR1 MNHEY, CDR2 SVGAGI. There are 15 residues in the CDR3. Trimming pared 6 bases from V and 3 bases from J, leaving 14 bases between.

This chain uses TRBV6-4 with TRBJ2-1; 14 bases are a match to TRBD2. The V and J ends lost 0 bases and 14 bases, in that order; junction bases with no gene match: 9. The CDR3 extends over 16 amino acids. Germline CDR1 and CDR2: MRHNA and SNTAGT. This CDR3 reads CASSDSGTSGSNGKFF. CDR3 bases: TGTGCCAGCAGTGACTCGGGGACTAGCGGGAGTAATGGGAAGTTCTTC.

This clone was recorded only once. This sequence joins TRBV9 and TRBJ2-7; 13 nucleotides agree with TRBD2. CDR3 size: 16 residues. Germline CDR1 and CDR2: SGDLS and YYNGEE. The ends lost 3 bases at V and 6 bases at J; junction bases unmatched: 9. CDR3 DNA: TGTGCCAGCAGCGCAATACTAGCGGGAGGGCCCGGCGAGCAGTACTTC. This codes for CASSAILAGGPGEQYF.

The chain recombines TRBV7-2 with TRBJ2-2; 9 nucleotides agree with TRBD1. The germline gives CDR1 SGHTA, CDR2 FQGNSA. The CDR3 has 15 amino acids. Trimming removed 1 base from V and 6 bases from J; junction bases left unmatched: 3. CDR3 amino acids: CASSLGTGAAGELFF. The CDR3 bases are TGTGCCAGCAGCTTAGGGACAGGGGCGGCCGGGGAGCTGTTTTTT.

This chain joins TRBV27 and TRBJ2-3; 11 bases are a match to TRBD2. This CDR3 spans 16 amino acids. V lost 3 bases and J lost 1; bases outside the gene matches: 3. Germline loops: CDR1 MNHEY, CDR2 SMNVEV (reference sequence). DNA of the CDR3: TGTGCCAGCAGTTTCTTAGCGGGGGGGCGCACAGATACGCAGTATTTT. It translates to CASSFLAGGRTDTQYF.

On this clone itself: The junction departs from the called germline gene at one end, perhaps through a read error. The CDR3 coding sequence is TGTGCCAGCAGCCTAGCCGACACCAACTCTGGAAACACCATATATTTT. As protein: CASSLADTNSGNTIYF. The V and J genes are TRBV7-8 and TRBJ1-3; unclear D gene. There are 16 residues in the CDR3. Per the germline V gene, CDR1 is SGHVS and CDR2 is FQNEAQ.

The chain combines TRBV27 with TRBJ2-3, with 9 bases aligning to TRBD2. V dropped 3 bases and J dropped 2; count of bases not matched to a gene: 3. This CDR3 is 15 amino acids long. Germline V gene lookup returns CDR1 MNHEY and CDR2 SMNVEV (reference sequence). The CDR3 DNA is TGTGCCAGCAGTTTTAGCGGGAGCGCCACAGATACGCAGTATTTT. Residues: CASSFSGSATDTQYF.

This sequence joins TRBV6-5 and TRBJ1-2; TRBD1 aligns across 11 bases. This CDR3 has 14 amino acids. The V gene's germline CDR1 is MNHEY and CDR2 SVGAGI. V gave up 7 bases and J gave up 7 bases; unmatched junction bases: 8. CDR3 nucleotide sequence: TGTGCCAGCACCGAGGACAGGGGGCTAGGTGGCTACACCTTC. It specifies CASTEDRGLGGYTF.

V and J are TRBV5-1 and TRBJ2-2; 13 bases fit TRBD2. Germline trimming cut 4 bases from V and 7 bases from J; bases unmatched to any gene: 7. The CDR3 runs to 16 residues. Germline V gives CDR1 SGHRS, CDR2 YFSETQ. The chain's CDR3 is CASSPGGLAGYGELFF. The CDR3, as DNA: TGCGCCAGCAGCCCGGGGGGACTAGCGGGATACGGGGAGCTGTTTTTT.

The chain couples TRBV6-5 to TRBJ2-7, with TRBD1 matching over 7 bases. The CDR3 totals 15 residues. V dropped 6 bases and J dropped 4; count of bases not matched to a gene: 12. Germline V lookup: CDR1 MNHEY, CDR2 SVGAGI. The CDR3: CASRPFTGASYEQYF. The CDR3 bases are TGTGCCAGCAGACCCTTTACAGGGGCCTCGTACGAGCAGTACTTC.

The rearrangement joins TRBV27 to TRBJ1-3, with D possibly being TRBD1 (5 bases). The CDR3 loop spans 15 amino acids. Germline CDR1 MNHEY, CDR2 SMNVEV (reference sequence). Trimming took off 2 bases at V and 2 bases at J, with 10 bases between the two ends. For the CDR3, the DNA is TGTGCCAGCAGTTTAGGCGGGGCAACTGGAAACACCATATATTTT. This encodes CASSLGGATGNTIYF.

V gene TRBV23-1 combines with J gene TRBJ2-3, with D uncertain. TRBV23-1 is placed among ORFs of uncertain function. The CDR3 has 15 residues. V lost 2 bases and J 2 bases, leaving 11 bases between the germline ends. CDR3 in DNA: TGCGCCAGCAGTCAAACCATAAACATCACAGATACGCAGTATTTT. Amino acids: CASSQTINITDTQYF.

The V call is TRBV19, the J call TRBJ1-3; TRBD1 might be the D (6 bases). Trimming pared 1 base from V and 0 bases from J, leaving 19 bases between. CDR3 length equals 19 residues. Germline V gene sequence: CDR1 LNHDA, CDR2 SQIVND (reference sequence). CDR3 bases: TGTGCCAGTAGTATAGGACCCTCTCAACAGGGCTACTCTGGAAACACCATATATTTT. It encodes CASSIGPSQQGYSGNTIYF.

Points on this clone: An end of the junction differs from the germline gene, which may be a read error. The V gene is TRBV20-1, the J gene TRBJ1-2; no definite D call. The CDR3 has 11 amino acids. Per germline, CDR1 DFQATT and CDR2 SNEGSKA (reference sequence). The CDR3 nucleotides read TGCAGTGCTAGAGGAGCACAGCCTCTCTCCTTC. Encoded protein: CSARGAQPLSF.

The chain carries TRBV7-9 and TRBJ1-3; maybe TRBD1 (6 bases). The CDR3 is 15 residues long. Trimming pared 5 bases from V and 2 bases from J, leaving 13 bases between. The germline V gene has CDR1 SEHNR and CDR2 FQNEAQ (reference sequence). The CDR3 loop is CASSTLRQAGNTIYF. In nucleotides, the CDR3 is TGTGCCAGCAGCACCCTTCGACAGGCTGGAAACACCATATATTTT.

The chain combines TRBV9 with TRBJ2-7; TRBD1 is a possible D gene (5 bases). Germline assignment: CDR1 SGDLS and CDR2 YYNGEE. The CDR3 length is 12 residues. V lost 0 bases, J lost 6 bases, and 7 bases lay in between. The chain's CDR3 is CASSVGQGEQYF. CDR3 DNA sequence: TGTGCCAGCAGCGTAGGCCAGGGCGAGCAGTACTTC.

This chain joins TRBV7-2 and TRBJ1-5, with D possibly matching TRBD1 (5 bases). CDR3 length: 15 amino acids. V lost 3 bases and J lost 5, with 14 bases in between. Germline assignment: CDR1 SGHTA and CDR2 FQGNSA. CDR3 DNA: TGTGCCAGCAGCTTGGTCGGGTGGGGCGATCAGCCCCAGCATTTT. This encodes CASSLVGWGDQPQHF.

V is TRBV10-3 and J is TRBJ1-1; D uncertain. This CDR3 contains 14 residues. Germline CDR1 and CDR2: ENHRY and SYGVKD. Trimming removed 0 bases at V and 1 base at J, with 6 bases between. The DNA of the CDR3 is TGTGCCATCAGTGAGTCCCGGGAGAACACTGAAGCTTTCTTT. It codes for CAISESRENTEAFF.

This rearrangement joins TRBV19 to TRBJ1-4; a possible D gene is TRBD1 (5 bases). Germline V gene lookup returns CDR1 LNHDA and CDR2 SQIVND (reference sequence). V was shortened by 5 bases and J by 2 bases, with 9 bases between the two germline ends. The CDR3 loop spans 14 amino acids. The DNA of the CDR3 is TGTGCCAGTAGTCCGGCAGGGACTAATGAAAAACTGTTTTTT. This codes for CASSPAGTNEKLFF.

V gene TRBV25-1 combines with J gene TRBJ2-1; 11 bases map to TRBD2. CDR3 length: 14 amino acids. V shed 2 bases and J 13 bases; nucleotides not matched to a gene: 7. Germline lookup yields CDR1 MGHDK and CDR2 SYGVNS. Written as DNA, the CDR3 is TGTGCCAGCAGTGAACAAATGGGACTAGCGGAACAGTTCTTC. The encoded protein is CASSEQMGLAEQFF.

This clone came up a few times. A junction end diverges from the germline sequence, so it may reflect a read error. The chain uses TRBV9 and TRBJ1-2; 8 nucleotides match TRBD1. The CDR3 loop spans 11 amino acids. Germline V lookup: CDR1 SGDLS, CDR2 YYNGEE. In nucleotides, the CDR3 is TGTGCCAGCAGCTCGTATGGGACAGGAGCCTTC. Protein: CASSSYGTGAF.

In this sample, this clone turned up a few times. In DNA, the CDR3 is TGTGCCAGCAGTGACGGCAGGGATGGCTACACCTTC. Translation: CASSDGRDGYTF. The chain recombines TRBV6-4 with TRBJ1-2; possible D gene TRBD1, 5 bases. The CDR3 has 12 amino acids. V was trimmed by 2 bases and J by 6 bases, leaving 7 bases between them. Looked up from germline, CDR1 is MRHNA and CDR2 is SNTAGT.

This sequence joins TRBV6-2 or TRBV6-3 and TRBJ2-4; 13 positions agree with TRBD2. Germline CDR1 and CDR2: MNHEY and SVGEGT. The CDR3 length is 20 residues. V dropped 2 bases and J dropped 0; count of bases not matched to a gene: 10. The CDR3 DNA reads TGTGCCAGCAGTTACCCACTAGCGGGGGGGTTACCCCTAGCCAAAAACATTCAGTACTTC. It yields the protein CASSYPLAGGLPLAKNIQYF.

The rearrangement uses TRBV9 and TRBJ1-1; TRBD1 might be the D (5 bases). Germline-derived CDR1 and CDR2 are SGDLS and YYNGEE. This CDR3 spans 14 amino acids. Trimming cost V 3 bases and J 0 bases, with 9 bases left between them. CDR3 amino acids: CASSEGTMNTEAFF. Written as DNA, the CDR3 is TGTGCCAGCAGCGAGGGGACTATGAACACTGAAGCTTTCTTT.

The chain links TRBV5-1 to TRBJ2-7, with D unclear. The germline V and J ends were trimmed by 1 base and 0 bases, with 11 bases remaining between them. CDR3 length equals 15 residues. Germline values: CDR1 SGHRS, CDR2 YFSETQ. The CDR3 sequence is CASSLRALSSYEQYF. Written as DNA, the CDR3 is TGCGCCAGCAGCTTGCGCGCGTTAAGCTCCTACGAGCAGTACTTC.